A selection of T cell receptor beta chains follows, all from one sample in a study of T cell repertoires in cytomegalovirus infection. TCRdb ran MiXCR on the reads and lists one entry per CDR3 protein. This table has roughly 77,000 distinct CDR3 sequences, more than 3% appearing once. The specimen sequenced was PBMCs. Every receptor here comes from a human donor in good health (CMV status not recorded). Some clones in this sample may be carry-over from other donors' samples. Each CDR3 is given with its conserved first and last residue. A D gene is named only where the DNA matches it firmly. Some rows have no size entry. The others give once, few or many, or a class for an expanded clone.

V: TRBV29-1
size: many
D: TRBD1
J: TRBJ1-1
DNA: TGCAGCGTTGCCAGGGGGTCCGCAAGGAACGCTGAAGCTTTCTTT
CDR3: CSVARGSARNAEAFF

V: TRBV5-4
size: many
D: TRBD1
J: TRBJ1-3
DNA: TGTGCCAGCAGCGACGACAGGGTGGGGCATTCTGGAAACACCATATATTTT
CDR3: CASSDDRVGHSGNTIYF

V: TRBV14
size: many
D: -
J: TRBJ2-5
DNA: TGTGCCAGCAGCCAAGTGTGGGGAGAGACCCAGTACTTC
CDR3: CASSQVWGETQYF

V: TRBV29-1
size: many
D: TRBD1
J: TRBJ2-3
DNA: TGCAGCGTTGGGGGACAGTACAGCACAGATACGCAGTATTTT
CDR3: CSVGGQYSTDTQYF

V: TRBV7-6
size: many
D: -
J: TRBJ2-1
DNA: TGTGCCAGCAGCTCGCCGGGACGGAGGTACAATGAGCAGTTCTTC
CDR3: CASSSPGRRYNEQFF

V: TRBV19
size: many
D: -
J: TRBJ2-3
DNA: TGTGCCAGTCATGGGGTCACAGATACGCAGTATTTT
CDR3: CASHGVTDTQYF

V: TRBV28
size: many
D: -
J: TRBJ2-6
DNA: TGTGCCAGCAGCCAACTCAGGGCTGGGGCCAACGTCCTGACTTTC
CDR3: CASSQLRAGANVLTF

V: TRBV7-2
size: many
D: -
J: TRBJ1-1
DNA: TGTGCCAGCAGCCCTCATGGGGACCGCCTACAGCCCACTGAAGCTTTCTTT
CDR3: CASSPHGDRLQPTEAFF

V: TRBV28
size: many
D: -
J: TRBJ2-1
DNA: TGTGCCAGCAGTCCTATACCTATTCGGCGGAAGGATGAGCAGTTCTTC
CDR3: CASSPIPIRRKDEQFF

V: TRBV7-2
size: medium-sized
D: TRBD2
J: TRBJ2-1
DNA: TGTGCCAGCAGCCCCGGACTAGCGGGAATTGAGCAGTTCTTC
CDR3: CASSPGLAGIEQFF

V: TRBV7-2
size: many
D: -
J: TRBJ2-1
DNA: TGTGCCAGCAGCTTAAACGGAGATGAGTTCTTC
CDR3: CASSLNGDEFF

V: TRBV7-6
size: many
D: -
J: TRBJ1-1
DNA: TGTGCCAGCAGCTTTATGGGAGGGTTGAAAACTGAAGCTTTCTTT
CDR3: CASSFMGGLKTEAFF

V: TRBV7-8
size: many
D: TRBD1
J: TRBJ1-6
DNA: TGTGCCAGCAGCTTAGCACAGGGGAATTCACCCCTCCACTTT
CDR3: CASSLAQGNSPLHF

V: TRBV7-2
size: many
D: -
J: TRBJ2-3
DNA: TGTGCCAGCAGGGATTTCACAGATACGCAGTATTTT
CDR3: CASRDFTDTQYF

V: TRBV28
size: many
D: TRBD1
J: TRBJ2-2
DNA: TGTGCCAGCAGCTGGGACAGCGCGAACACCGGGGAGCTGTTTTTT
CDR3: CASSWDSANTGELFF

V: TRBV7-8
size: many
D: -
J: TRBJ2-2
DNA: TGTGCCAGCAGCTTAGTCGGGGAGCTGTTTTTT
CDR3: CASSLVGELFF

V: TRBV7-8
size: many
D: -
J: TRBJ1-5
DNA: TGTGCCAGCAGCTTAGCGCAATGGGGAACCAATCAGCCCCAGCATTTT
CDR3: CASSLAQWGTNQPQHF

V: TRBV14
size: many
D: TRBD2
J: TRBJ2-1
DNA: TGTGCCAGCAGCCAAGCCATCGGGACTAGCCACAATGAGCAGTTCTTC
CDR3: CASSQAIGTSHNEQFF

V: TRBV20-1
size: many
D: TRBD1
J: TRBJ2-7
DNA: TGCAGTGCTAGGACAGGGACGGAGAGGAGCGAGCAGTACTTC
CDR3: CSARTGTERSEQYF

V: TRBV7-2
size: many
D: -
J: TRBJ2-5
DNA: TGTGCCAGCAATGGTAGAGGGCTCGAGGGGGAGACCCAGTACTTC
CDR3: CASNGRGLEGETQYF

V: TRBV6-6
size: many
D: TRBD1
J: TRBJ1-4
DNA: TGTGCCAGCAGCAAGTCGGGGGACAGGAATGAAAAACTGTTTTTT
CDR3: CASSKSGDRNEKLFF

V: TRBV6-2/TRBV6-3
size: -
D: -
J: TRBJ2-2
DNA: TGTGCCAGCAGTCGGGACACTTCGAACACCGGGGAGCTGTTTTTT
CDR3: CASSRDTSNTGELFF

V: TRBV4-3
size: many
D: -
J: TRBJ1-1
DNA: TGCGCCAGCAGCCAAACTATGAACACTGAAGCTTTCTTT
CDR3: CASSQTMNTEAFF

V: TRBV7-2
size: many
D: -
J: TRBJ2-5
DNA: TGTGCCAGCAGCTTAAAAGAGACCCAGTACTTC
CDR3: CASSLKETQYF

V: TRBV28
size: many
D: -
J: TRBJ2-7
DNA: TGTGCCAGCAGTCCCCGGGGCGCGACCTACGAGCAGTACTTC
CDR3: CASSPRGATYEQYF

V: TRBV7-8
size: many
D: -
J: TRBJ1-3
DNA: TGTGCCAGCAGCTTAGCCGGCAGGTCCGCTCTCCCCTCTGGAAACACCATATATTTT
CDR3: CASSLAGRSALPSGNTIYF

V: TRBV19
size: -
D: -
J: TRBJ1-1
DNA: TGTGCCAGTACCATTGCCGGGTTTGGCACTGAAGCTTTCTTT
CDR3: CASTIAGFGTEAFF

V: TRBV7-2
size: many
D: -
J: TRBJ2-7
DNA: TGTGCCAGCAGCTTACCCGGGGGGCCATACGAGCAGTACTTC
CDR3: CASSLPGGPYEQYF

V: TRBV7-8
size: many
D: -
J: TRBJ2-3
DNA: TGTGCCAGCAGCTCTAGGTCTTCAGGGGAGCTCCCAGATACGCAGTATTTT
CDR3: CASSSRSSGELPDTQYF

V: TRBV7-2
size: many
D: -
J: TRBJ2-7
DNA: TGTGCCAGCAGCTTAAAGGCGGGACCCACCTACGAGCAGTACTTC
CDR3: CASSLKAGPTYEQYF

V: TRBV7-2
size: many
D: TRBD2
J: TRBJ2-1
DNA: TGTGCCAGCAGCTTAGTGGCTAGCGGGGGGGCCGAGCAGTTCTTC
CDR3: CASSLVASGGAEQFF

V: TRBV7-2
size: many
D: -
J: TRBJ2-4
DNA: TGTGCCAGCAGTTGGACCACGGCCCTTACCAAAAACATTCAGTACTTC
CDR3: CASSWTTALTKNIQYF

V: TRBV7-2
size: many
D: TRBD2
J: TRBJ2-1
DNA: TGTGCCAGCAGCTGGCCCAGGAGCGGGAGGGCCAAAAATGAGCAGTTCTTC
CDR3: CASSWPRSGRAKNEQFF

V: TRBV2
size: many
D: TRBD2
J: TRBJ2-1
DNA: TGTGCCAGCAGTGAAGATCCACTGGGACTAGCGGGGAACAATGAGCAGTTCTTC
CDR3: CASSEDPLGLAGNNEQFF

V: TRBV7-3
size: many
D: TRBD2
J: TRBJ2-5
DNA: TGTGCCAGCAGCTCCGGGACTACCCCGACCAAATTGTACTTC
CDR3: CASSSGTTPTKLYF

V: TRBV12-3/TRBV12-4
size: many
D: TRBD1
J: TRBJ2-1
DNA: TGTGCCAGCAGTTTTTCCGGGACAGGGTACAATGAGCAGTTCTTC
CDR3: CASSFSGTGYNEQFF

V: TRBV6-1
size: many
D: -
J: TRBJ2-7
DNA: TGTGCCAGCACCGCGGTGGGGTTCAGGGGTATTTACGAGCAGTACTTC
CDR3: CASTAVGFRGIYEQYF

V: TRBV7-2
size: many
D: -
J: TRBJ2-1
DNA: TGTGCCAGCAGCCCTGGGGGGCCAGCCTACAATGAGCAGTTCTTC
CDR3: CASSPGGPAYNEQFF

V: TRBV5-1
size: many
D: TRBD1
J: TRBJ2-2
DNA: TGCGCCAGCAGTCGATCGGACAGGGCTGGCGGGGAGCTGTTTTTT
CDR3: CASSRSDRAGGELFF

V: TRBV10-3
size: many
D: TRBD1
J: TRBJ1-5
DNA: TGTGCCATCAGCTCCCAACAGGGGGGTCAGCCCCAGCATTTT
CDR3: CAISSQQGGQPQHF

V: TRBV6-2/TRBV6-3
size: few
D: TRBD2
J: TRBJ2-1
DNA: TGTGCCAGCAGTAACGCGGGGGTTAGCTCCTACAATGAGCAGTTCTTC
CDR3: CASSNAGVSSYNEQFF

V: TRBV12-3/TRBV12-4
size: many
D: -
J: TRBJ2-3
DNA: TGTGCCAGCGGAACACGTGGGGCGCAGTATTTT
CDR3: CASGTRGAQYF

V: TRBV7-2
size: many
D: TRBD2
J: TRBJ2-1
DNA: TGTGCCAGCAGCTCAGACGGGGGGGCGAAGAACTCGTACAATGAGCAGTTCTTC
CDR3: CASSSDGGAKNSYNEQFF

V: TRBV12-3/TRBV12-4
size: many
D: -
J: TRBJ1-1
DNA: TGTGCCAGCAGTTTTTGGGGGTTACCGGGACACAACACTGAAGCTTTCTTT
CDR3: CASSFWGLPGHNTEAFF

V: TRBV7-4
size: -
D: TRBD1
J: TRBJ1-1
DNA: TGTGCCAGCAGAACCGACAGGGGTACTATGAACACTGAAGCTTTCTTT
CDR3: CASRTDRGTMNTEAFF

V: TRBV7-8
size: many
D: TRBD2
J: TRBJ2-3
DNA: TGTGCCAGCAGCTTAAGGGTATTAGCGGGGGGGCAGGATACGCAGTATTTT
CDR3: CASSLRVLAGGQDTQYF

V: TRBV7-2
size: many
D: TRBD2
J: TRBJ2-3
DNA: TGTGCCAGCAGCCTTAGCGGGGGGGCATCTGGTACGCAGTATTTT
CDR3: CASSLSGGASGTQYF

V: TRBV6-5
size: few
D: -
J: TRBJ2-1
DNA: TGTGCCAGCAGCGCCCCCAGGACAGGGAGGGATGAGCAGTTCTTC
CDR3: CASSAPRTGRDEQFF

V: TRBV7-3
size: -
D: TRBD2
J: TRBJ2-1
DNA: TGTGCCAGCAGCTTTAGCGGGAGGGCCGATGAGCAGTTCTTC
CDR3: CASSFSGRADEQFF

V: TRBV20-1
size: many
D: -
J: TRBJ2-1
DNA: TGCAGTGCTAATGAGCAGTTCTTC
CDR3: CSANEQFF

V: TRBV7-8
size: many
D: -
J: TRBJ2-6
DNA: TGTGCCAGCAGCTTATGGGGGGCCCCAAGCGTCCTGACTTTC
CDR3: CASSLWGAPSVLTF

V: TRBV4-3
size: many
D: -
J: TRBJ1-1
DNA: TGCGCCAGCAGCCCTACACCAAACCTGGAGGACACTGAAGCTTTCTTT
CDR3: CASSPTPNLEDTEAFF

V: TRBV2
size: -
D: -
J: TRBJ2-4
DNA: TGTGCCAGCAGCCCCCGGGGGGCGGGGAAAAACATTCAGTACTTC
CDR3: CASSPRGAGKNIQYF

V: TRBV15
size: few
D: TRBD1
J: TRBJ2-5
DNA: TGTGCCACCAGCAGAGATCCCCGTTTACCCGGGACAGATCGGGGAGAGACCCAGTACTTC
CDR3: CATSRDPRLPGTDRGETQYF

V: TRBV27
size: many
D: TRBD1
J: TRBJ1-2
DNA: TGTGCCAGCAGTTTCACAGGGGGGTTCTATGGCTACACCTTC
CDR3: CASSFTGGFYGYTF

V: TRBV10-2
size: many
D: -
J: TRBJ2-7
DNA: TGCGCCAGCAGACAAAGCCTGGGAGGGGGCACCGAGCAGTACTTC
CDR3: CASRQSLGGGTEQYF

V: TRBV7-2
size: -
D: -
J: TRBJ1-2
DNA: TGTGCCAGCAGCTTAAAGACAGTCTATGGCTACACCTTC
CDR3: CASSLKTVYGYTF

V: TRBV7-2
size: many
D: TRBD2
J: TRBJ2-2
DNA: TGTGCCAGCAGCTTAGCGCTATCGGGACTAGCCAGTACCGGGGAGCTGTTTTTT
CDR3: CASSLALSGLASTGELFF

V: TRBV7-9
size: many
D: -
J: TRBJ2-6
DNA: TGTGCCAGCAGCCCGAGGGGCTTGGCCTCTGGGGCCAACGTCCTGACTTTC
CDR3: CASSPRGLASGANVLTF

V: TRBV7-8
size: many
D: -
J: TRBJ1-2
DNA: TGTGCCAGCAGCCAAAGGACGGGTGGCTACACCTTC
CDR3: CASSQRTGGYTF